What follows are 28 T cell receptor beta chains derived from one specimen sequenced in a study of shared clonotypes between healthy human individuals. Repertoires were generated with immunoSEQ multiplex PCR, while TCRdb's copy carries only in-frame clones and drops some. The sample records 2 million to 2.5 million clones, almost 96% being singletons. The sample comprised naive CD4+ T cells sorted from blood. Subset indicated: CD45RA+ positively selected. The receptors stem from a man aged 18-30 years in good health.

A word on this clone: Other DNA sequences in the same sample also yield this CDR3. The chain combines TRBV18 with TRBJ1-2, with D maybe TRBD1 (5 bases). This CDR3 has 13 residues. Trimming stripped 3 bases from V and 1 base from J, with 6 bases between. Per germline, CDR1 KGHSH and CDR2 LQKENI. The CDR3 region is CASSPGGNYGYTF. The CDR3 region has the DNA TGTGCCAGCTCACCGGGGGGTAACTATGGCTACACCTTC.

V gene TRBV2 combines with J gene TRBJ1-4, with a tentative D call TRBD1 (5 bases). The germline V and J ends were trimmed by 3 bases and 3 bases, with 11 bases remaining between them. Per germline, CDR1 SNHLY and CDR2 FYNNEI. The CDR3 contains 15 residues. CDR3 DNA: TGTGCCAGCAGTGAGGCAGGGCGGGCTAATGAAAAACTGTTTTTT. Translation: CASSEAGRANEKLFF.

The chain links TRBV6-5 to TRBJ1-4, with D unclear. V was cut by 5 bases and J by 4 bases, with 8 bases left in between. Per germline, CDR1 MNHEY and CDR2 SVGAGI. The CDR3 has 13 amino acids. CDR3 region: CASSPAVNEKLFF. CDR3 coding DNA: TGTGCCAGCAGTCCGGCAGTTAATGAAAAACTGTTTTTT.

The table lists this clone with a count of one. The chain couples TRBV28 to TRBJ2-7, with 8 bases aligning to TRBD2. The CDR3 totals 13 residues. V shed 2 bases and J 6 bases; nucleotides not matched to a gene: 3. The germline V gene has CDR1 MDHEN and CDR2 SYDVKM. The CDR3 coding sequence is TGTGCCAGCAGTTTACCGGCGGGGGGCGAGCAGTACTTC. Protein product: CASSLPAGGEQYF.

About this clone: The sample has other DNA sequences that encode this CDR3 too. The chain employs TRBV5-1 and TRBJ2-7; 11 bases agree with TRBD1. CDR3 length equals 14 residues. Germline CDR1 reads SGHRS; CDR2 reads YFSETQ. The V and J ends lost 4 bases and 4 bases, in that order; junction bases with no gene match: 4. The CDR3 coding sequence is TGCGCCAGCAGCCCTGGACAGGGGGCATACGAGCAGTACTTC. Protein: CASSPGQGAYEQYF.

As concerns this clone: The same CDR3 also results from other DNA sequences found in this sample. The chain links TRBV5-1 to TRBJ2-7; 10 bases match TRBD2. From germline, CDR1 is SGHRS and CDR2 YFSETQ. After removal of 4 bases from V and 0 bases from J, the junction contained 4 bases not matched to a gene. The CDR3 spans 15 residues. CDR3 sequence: CASSLSGGNSYEQYF. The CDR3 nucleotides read TGCGCCAGCAGCCTTAGCGGGGGGAACTCCTACGAGCAGTACTTC.

CDR3 residues: CASSSLQGDTEAFF. DNA for the CDR3: TGTGCCAGCAGTTCCTTACAGGGGGACACTGAAGCTTTCTTT. The V and J genes are TRBV27 and TRBJ1-1; 8 bases agree with TRBD1. With V trimmed by 4 bases and J by 3 bases, 4 bases remained unmatched. Germline V lookup: CDR1 MNHEY, CDR2 SMNVEV (reference sequence). The CDR3 length is 14 residues.

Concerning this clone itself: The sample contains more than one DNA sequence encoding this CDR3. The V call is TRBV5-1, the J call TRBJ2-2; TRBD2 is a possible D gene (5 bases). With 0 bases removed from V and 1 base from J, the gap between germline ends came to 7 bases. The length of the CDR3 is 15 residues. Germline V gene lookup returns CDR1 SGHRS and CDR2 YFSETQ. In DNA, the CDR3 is TGCGCCAGCAGCTTGGACGGGGAGAACACCGGGGAGCTGTTTTTT. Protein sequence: CASSLDGENTGELFF.

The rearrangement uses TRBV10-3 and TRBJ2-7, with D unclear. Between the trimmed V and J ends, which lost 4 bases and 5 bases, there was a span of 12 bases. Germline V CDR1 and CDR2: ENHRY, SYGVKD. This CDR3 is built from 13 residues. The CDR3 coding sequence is TGTGCCATCAGTGTGCGAGAGGCCGACGAGCAGTACTTC. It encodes CAISVREADEQYF.

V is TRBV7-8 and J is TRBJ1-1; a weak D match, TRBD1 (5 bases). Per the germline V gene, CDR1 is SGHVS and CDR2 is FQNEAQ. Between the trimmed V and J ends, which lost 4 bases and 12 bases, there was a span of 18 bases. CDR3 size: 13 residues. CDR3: CASSSRVAPLSFF. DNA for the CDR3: TGTGCCAGCAGCTCCAGGGTGGCCCCTTTGTCTTTCTTT.

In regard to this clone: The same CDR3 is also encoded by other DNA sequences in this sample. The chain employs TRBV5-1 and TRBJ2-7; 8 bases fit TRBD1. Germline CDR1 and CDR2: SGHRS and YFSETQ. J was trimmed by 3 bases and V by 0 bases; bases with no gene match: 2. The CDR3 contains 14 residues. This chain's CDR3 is CASSLETGVYEQYF. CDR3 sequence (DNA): TGCGCCAGCAGCTTGGAGACAGGGGTCTACGAGCAGTACTTC.

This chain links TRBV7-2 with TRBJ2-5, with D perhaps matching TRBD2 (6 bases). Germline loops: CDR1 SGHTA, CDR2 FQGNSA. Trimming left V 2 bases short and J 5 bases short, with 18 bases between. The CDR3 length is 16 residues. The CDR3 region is CASSLMGLGTLETQYF. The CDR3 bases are TGTGCCAGCAGCTTAATGGGGCTCGGGACTTTGGAGACCCAGTACTTC.

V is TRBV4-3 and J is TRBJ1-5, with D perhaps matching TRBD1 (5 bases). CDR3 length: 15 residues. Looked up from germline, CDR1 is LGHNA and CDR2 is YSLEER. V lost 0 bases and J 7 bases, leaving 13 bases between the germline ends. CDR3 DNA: TGCGCCAGCAGCCAAGAAGCCCGCACAGGACAGCCCCAGCATTTT. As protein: CASSQEARTGQPQHF.

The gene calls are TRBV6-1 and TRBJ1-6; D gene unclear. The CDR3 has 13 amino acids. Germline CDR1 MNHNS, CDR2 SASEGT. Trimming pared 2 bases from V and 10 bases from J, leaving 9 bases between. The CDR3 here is CASSENPLSPLHF. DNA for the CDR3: TGTGCCAGCAGTGAAAATCCCCTCTCACCCCTCCACTTT.

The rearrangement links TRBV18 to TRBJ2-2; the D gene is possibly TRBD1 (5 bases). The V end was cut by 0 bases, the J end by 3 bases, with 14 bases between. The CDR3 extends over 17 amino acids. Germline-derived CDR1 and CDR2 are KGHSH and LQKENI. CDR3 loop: CASSPPQGPPDTGELFF. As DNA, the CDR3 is TGTGCCAGCTCACCACCCCAGGGCCCCCCGGACACCGGGGAGCTGTTTTTT.

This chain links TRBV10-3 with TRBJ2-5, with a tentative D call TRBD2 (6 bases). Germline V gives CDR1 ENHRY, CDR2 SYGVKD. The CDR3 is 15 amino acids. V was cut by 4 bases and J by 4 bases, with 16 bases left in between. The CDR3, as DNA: TGTGCCATCAGTGGTGGAGGGTTCGGCGGAGAGACCCAGTACTTC. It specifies CAISGGGFGGETQYF.

The CDR3: CACRQGPGATNEKLFF. CDR3 DNA: TGTGCCTGCCGACAGGGGCCTGGGGCAACTAATGAAAAACTGTTTTTT. V is TRBV30 and J is TRBJ1-4; TRBD1 matches at 8 bases. CDR1 and CDR2 from the germline V gene are GTSNPN and SVGIG (reference sequence). The CDR3 is 16 residues long. Unmatched junction bases numbered 9, after V lost 6 bases and J lost 0 bases. The full variable domain, in which reference TRBV30 and TRBJ1-4 provide the parts outside the CDR3, is SQTIHQWPATLVQPVGSPLSLECTVEGTSNPNLYWYRQAAGRGLQLLFYSVGIGQISSEVPQNLSASRPQDRQFILSSKKLLLSDSGFYLCACRQGPGATNEKLFFGSGTQLSVL.

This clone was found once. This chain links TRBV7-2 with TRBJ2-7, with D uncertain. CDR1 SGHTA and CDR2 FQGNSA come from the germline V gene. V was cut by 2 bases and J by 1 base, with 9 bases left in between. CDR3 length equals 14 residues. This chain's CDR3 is CASSLLGRSYEQYF. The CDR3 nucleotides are TGTGCCAGCAGCTTATTAGGCCGTTCCTACGAGCAGTACTTC. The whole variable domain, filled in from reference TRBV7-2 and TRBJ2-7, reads GAGVSQSPSNKVTEKGKDVELRCDPISGHTALYWYRQSLGQGLEFLIYFQGNSAPDKSGLPSDRFSAERTGGSVSTLTIQRTQQEDSAVYLCASSLLGRSYEQYFGPGTRLTVT.

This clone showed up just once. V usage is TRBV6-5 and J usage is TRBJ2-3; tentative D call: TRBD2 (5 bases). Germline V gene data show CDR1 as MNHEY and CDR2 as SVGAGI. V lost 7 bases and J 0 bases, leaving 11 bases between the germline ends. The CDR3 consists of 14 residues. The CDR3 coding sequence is TGTGCCAGCACGCGAGCGGCTAGCACAGATACGCAGTATTTT. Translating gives CASTRAASTDTQYF.

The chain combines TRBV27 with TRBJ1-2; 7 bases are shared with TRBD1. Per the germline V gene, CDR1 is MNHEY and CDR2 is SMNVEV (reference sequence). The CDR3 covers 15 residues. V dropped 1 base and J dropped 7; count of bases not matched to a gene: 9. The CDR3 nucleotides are TGTGCCAGCAGTTTATACGCCCGTGGGGACAGTGGCTACACCTTC. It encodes CASSLYARGDSGYTF.

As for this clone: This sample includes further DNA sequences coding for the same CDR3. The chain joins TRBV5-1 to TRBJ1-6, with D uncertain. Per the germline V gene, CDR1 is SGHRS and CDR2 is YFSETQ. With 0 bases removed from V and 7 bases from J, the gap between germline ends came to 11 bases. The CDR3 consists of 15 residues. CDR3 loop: CASSLDRVGNSPLHF. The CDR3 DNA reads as TGCGCCAGCAGCTTGGATAGGGTTGGGAATTCACCCCTCCACTTT.

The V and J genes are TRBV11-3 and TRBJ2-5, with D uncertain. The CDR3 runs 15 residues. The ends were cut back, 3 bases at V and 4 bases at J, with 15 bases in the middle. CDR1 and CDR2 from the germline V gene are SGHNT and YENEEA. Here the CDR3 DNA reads TGTGCCAGCAGCTTCGGGCGAGATGTAGCAGAGACCCAGTACTTC. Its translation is CASSFGRDVAETQYF.

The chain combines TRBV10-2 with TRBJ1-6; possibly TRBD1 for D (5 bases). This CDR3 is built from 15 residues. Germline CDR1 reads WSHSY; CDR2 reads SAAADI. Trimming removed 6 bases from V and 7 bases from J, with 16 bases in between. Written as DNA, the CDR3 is TGCGCCAGCAGGGAACAGCGGGGCGGAAATTCACCCCTCCACTTT. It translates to CASREQRGGNSPLHF.

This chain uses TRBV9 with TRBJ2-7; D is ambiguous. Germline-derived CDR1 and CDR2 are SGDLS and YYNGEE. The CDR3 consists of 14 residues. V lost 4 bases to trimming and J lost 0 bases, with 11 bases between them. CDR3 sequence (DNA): TGTGCCAGCAGCCCCTTAAGCGACTCCTACGAGCAGTACTTC. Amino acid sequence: CASSPLSDSYEQYF.

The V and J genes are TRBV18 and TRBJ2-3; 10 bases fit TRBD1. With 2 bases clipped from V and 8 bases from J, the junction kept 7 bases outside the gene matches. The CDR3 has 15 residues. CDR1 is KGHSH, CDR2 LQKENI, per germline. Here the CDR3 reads CASSPAGQGKGTQYF. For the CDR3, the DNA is TGTGCCAGCTCACCAGCGGGACAGGGGAAGGGTACGCAGTATTTT.

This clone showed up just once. The chain's CDR3 is CASSAQGQGEGNTEAFF. CDR3 sequence (DNA): TGTGCCAGCAGTGCCCAAGGACAGGGAGAAGGGAACACTGAAGCTTTCTTT. V and J are TRBV25-1 and TRBJ1-1, with 8 bases lining up with TRBD1. The germline V gene encodes CDR1 MGHDK and CDR2 SYGVNS. This CDR3 contains 17 residues. V was pared by 4 bases and J by 1 base, with 11 bases of the junction left unmatched.

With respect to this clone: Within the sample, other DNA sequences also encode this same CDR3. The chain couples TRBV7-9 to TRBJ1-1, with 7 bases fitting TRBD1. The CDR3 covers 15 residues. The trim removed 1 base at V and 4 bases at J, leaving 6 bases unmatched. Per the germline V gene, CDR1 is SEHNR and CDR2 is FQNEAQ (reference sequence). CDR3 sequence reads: CASSLGQGGGTEAFF. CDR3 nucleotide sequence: TGTGCCAGCAGCTTAGGACAGGGCGGGGGCACTGAAGCTTTCTTT.

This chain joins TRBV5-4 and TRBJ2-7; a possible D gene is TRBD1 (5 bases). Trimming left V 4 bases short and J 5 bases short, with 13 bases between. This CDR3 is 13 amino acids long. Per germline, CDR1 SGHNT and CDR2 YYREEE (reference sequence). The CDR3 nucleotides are TGTGCCAGCAGCCTACCTTCCAGGGACGAGCAGTACTTC. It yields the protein CASSLPSRDEQYF. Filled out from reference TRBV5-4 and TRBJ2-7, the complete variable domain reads ETGVTQSPTHLIKTRGQQVTLRCSSQSGHNTVSWYQQALGQGPQFIFQYYREEENGRGNFPPRFSGLQFPNYSSELNVNALELDDSALYLCASSLPSRDEQYFGPGTRLTVT.